These 8 T cell receptor beta chains were sequenced from one sample in a study of control samples from healthy donors and cancer patients. Sequencing was performed with immunoSEQ multiplex PCR; in TCRdb, only in-frame clones are kept and a portion is missing. The table has about 220,000 clones, roughly 94% seen once; the top ten hold about 1.4%. The material sequenced was blood. Source of these receptors: a man in his fifties in good health.

The chain couples TRBV4-1 to TRBJ2-1, with 8 bases fitting TRBD1. V lost 2 bases, J lost 6 bases, and 3 bases stayed unmatched. In germline, CDR1 is MGHRA, CDR2 YSYEKL. CDR3 length: 14 residues. This CDR3 reads CASSQTQGVNEQFF. In DNA form, the CDR3 reads TGCGCCAGCAGCCAAACACAGGGGGTCAATGAGCAGTTCTTC.

This chain connects TRBV18 to TRBJ1-1; 9 bases are shared with TRBD1. Germline-derived CDR1 and CDR2 are KGHSH and LQKENI. V trimming: 0 bases; J trimming: 1 base; junction bases outside the gene matches: 6. The CDR3 contains 17 residues. The CDR3 DNA is TGTGCCAGCTCACCACCGGGACAGGGTGTGGGGAACACTGAAGCTTTCTTT. Its translation: CASSPPGQGVGNTEAFF. The variable domain in full, with the rest retrieved from reference TRBV18 and TRBJ1-1, is NAGVMQNPRHLVRRRGQEARLRCSPMKGHSHVYWYRQLPEEGLKFMVYLQKENIIDESGMPKERFSAEFPKEGPSILRIQQVVRGDSAAYFCASSPPGQGVGNTEAFFGQGTRLTVV.

Only one count was recorded for this clone. The V call is TRBV5-4, the J call TRBJ1-1, with TRBD1 identical over 7 bases. In germline, CDR1 is SGHNT, CDR2 YYREEE (reference sequence). There are 13 residues in the CDR3. V was clipped by 6 bases and J by 7 bases; unmatched bases: 9. CDR3 amino acids: CASTVDRADEAFF. The CDR3 coding sequence is TGTGCCAGCACCGTTGACAGGGCGGATGAAGCTTTCTTT.

The chain links TRBV6-5 to TRBJ1-4; D is ambiguous. The CDR3 runs to 15 residues. Germline CDR1 is MNHEY and CDR2 is SVGAGI. V lost 0 bases and J 8 bases, leaving 13 bases between the germline ends. CDR3 amino acids: CASSYSGGLLEKLFF. In nucleotides, the CDR3 is TGTGCCAGCAGTTACTCGGGAGGTTTACTGGAAAAACTGTTTTTT.

The chain uses TRBV10-1 and TRBJ2-2; D unclear. CDR3 length equals 15 residues. Deletions cut 6 bases from V and 0 bases from J, with 11 bases between. CDR1 and CDR2 (germline): WNHNN, SYGVQD (reference sequence). In DNA, the CDR3 is TGCGCCAGCAGATACGGCTTAGCGAACACCGGGGAGCTGTTTTTT. It codes for CASRYGLANTGELFF.

The chain has TRBV30 and TRBJ2-5; D uncertain. V was shortened by 1 base and J by 7 bases, with 16 bases between the two germline ends. The CDR3 covers 14 residues. Looked up from germline, CDR1 is GTSNPN and CDR2 is SVGIG (reference sequence). This CDR3 reads CAWSALSNTGTQYF. The CDR3, as DNA: TGTGCCTGGAGTGCCCTATCTAACACCGGGACCCAGTACTTC.

This sequence joins TRBV6-5 and TRBJ1-1, with unresolved D. This CDR3 region has 12 residues. V lost 8 bases, J lost 0 bases, and 7 bases lay in between. Germline values: CDR1 MNHEY, CDR2 SVGAGI. CDR3 coding DNA: TGTGCCAGCCGATCAGTGAACACTGAAGCTTTCTTT. Amino acid sequence: CASRSVNTEAFF.

The gene calls are TRBV18 and TRBJ2-5, with 9 bases lining up with TRBD2. The CDR3 has 18 amino acids. Per the germline V gene, CDR1 is KGHSH and CDR2 is LQKENI. V lost 2 bases, J lost 6 bases, and 16 bases stayed unmatched. Written as DNA, the CDR3 is TGTGCCAGCTCACCAACGGCTAGCGGGGTAGGGGGAGCGAAGACCCAGTACTTC. As protein: CASSPTASGVGGAKTQYF.